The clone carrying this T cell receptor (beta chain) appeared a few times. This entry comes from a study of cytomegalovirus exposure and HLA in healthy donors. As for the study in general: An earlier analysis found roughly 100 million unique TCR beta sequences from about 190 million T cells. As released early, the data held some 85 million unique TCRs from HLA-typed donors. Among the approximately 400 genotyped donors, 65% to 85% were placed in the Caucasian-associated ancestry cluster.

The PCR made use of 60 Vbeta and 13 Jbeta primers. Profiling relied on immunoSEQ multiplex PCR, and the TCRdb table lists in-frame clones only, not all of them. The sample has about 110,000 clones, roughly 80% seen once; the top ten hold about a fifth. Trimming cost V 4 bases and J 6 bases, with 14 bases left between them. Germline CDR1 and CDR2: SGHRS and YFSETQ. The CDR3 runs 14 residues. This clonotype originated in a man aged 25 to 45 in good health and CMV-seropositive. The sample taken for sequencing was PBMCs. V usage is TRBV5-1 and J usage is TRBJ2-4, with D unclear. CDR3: CASSPYSLGNIQYF. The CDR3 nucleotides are TGCGCCAGCAGCCCGTACAGTCTGGGAAACATTCAGTACTTC.